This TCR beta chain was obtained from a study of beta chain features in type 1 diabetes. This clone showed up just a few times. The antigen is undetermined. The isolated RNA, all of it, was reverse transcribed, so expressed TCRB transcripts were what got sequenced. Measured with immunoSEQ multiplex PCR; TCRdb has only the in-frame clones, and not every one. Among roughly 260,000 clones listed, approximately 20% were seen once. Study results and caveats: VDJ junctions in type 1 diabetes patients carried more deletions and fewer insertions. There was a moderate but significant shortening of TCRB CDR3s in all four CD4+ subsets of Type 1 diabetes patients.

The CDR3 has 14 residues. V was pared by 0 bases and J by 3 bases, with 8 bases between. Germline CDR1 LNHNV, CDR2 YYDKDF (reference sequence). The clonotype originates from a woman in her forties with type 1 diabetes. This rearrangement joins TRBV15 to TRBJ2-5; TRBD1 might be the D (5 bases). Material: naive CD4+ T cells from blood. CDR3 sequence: CATSRDQGEETQYF. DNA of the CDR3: TGTGCCACCAGCAGAGATCAAGGGGAAGAGACCCAGTACTTC.